Listed below are T cell receptor beta chains from one sample, sequenced in a study of patients and donors after allogeneic stem cell transplantation. In TCRdb, the RT-PCR reads were re-called with MiXCR into one record per CDR3 protein. The repertoire holds about 110,000 distinct CDR3 sequences, over 30% seen once, with 27% in the top ten. The sample taken for sequencing was blood, either unsorted or a sorted T cell fraction (not recorded which). The receptors here all came from a human donor who was either an allogeneic HSCT recipient or a stem cell or donor lymphocyte infusion donor (not recorded which). It is not recorded whose cells these are; they may come from a transplant donor. CDR3s include the opening cysteine and the closing phenylalanine or tryptophan. The D gene is left open where the match is weak. Clone size, where shown, is once, few, many, or a class for clones that have expanded.

V	J	D	size	CDR3	DNA
TRBV6-6	TRBJ1-4	TRBD1	few	CASSYTTGTGRPNEKLFF	TGTGCCAGCAGTTACACCACCGGGACAGGGAGGCCTAATGAAAAACTGTTTTTT
TRBV6-5	TRBJ2-5	TRBD2	NA	CASSRGGETQYF	TGTGCCAGCAGCCGGGGAGGGGAGACCCAGTACTTC
TRBV6-6	TRBJ1-1	NA	medium-sized	CASSRPPGQNTEAFF	TGTGCCAGCAGTCGCCCTCCGGGACAGAACACTGAAGCTTTCTTT
TRBV4-2	TRBJ1-5	NA	NA	CASSQDLIQPQHF	TGTGCCAGCAGCCAAGATTTGATTCAGCCCCAGCATTTT
TRBV29-1	TRBJ2-3	NA	few	CSVRKGSRADTQYF	TGCAGCGTTAGAAAGGGCAGTCGCGCAGATACGCAGTATTTT
TRBV12-3/TRBV12-4	TRBJ1-3	NA	NA	CASSFKGNTIYF	TGTGCCAGCAGTTTTAAGGGAAACACCATATATTTT
TRBV29-1	TRBJ1-1	NA	few	CSVEGQQNSPNTEAFF	TGCAGCGTTGAAGGCCAGCAAAACTCACCCAACACTGAAGCTTTCTTT
TRBV20-1	TRBJ2-1	NA	NA	CSARDRESEVYNEQFF	TGCAGTGCTAGAGATCGGGAGAGCGAAGTCTACAATGAGCAGTTCTTC
TRBV18	TRBJ1-1	NA	few	CASSQHKTGNHEAFF	TGTGCCAGCTCACAACATAAGACGGGGAATCATGAAGCTTTCTTT
TRBV24-1	TRBJ1-4	NA	NA	CATIVRANEKLFF	TGTGCCACCATCGTACGAGCAAATGAAAAACTGTTTTTT
TRBV7-3	TRBJ1-5	TRBD1	few	CASSRGQANQPQHF	TGTGCCAGCAGCAGGGGACAGGCAAATCAGCCCCAGCATTTT
TRBV15	TRBJ1-1	NA	few	CATSAGWGDEAFF	TGTGCCACCAGCGCTGGTTGGGGTGATGAAGCTTTCTTT
TRBV28	TRBJ1-5	TRBD1	few	CASIRQGGQPQHF	TGTGCCAGCATTCGACAGGGAGGTCAGCCCCAGCATTTT
TRBV4-2	TRBJ2-3	NA	NA	CASSPMGRDTQYF	TGTGCCAGCAGCCCCATGGGGCGAGATACGCAGTATTTT
TRBV20-1	TRBJ2-7	TRBD1	NA	CSAPRGPSYEQYF	TGCAGTGCTCCCAGGGGGCCGTCCTACGAGCAGTACTTC
TRBV6-6	TRBJ1-5	NA	NA	CASSYLHQPQHF	TGTGCCAGCAGTTACTTGCATCAGCCCCAGCATTTT
TRBV7-9	TRBJ2-3	NA	NA	CASSLPGASVSTDTQYF	TGTGCCAGCAGCTTACCAGGGGCTAGCGTCAGCACAGATACGCAGTATTTT
TRBV5-5	TRBJ2-2	NA	NA	CASSLAVNTGELFF	TGTGCCAGCAGCTTGGCGGTGAACACCGGGGAGCTGTTTTTT
TRBV4-3	TRBJ1-4	NA	NA	CASSQDPQVGQTNEKLFF	TGCGCCAGCAGCCAAGACCCCCAAGTCGGCCAGACTAATGAAAAACTGTTTTTT
TRBV7-9	TRBJ2-1	NA	few	CASSQNRLDPYNEQFF	TGTGCCAGCAGCCAGAACCGACTAGACCCCTACAATGAGCAGTTCTTC
TRBV30	TRBJ2-7	NA	NA	CAWSIGALVHEQYF	TGTGCCTGGAGTATAGGGGCCCTCGTTCACGAGCAGTACTTC
TRBV7-2	TRBJ2-2	TRBD2	NA	CASSIGTSGRSGELFF	TGTGCCAGCAGCATTGGGACTAGCGGGAGATCCGGGGAGCTGTTTTTT
TRBV15	TRBJ2-7	NA	NA	CATSRDVGSYEQYF	TGTGCCACCAGCAGAGATGTTGGGTCCTACGAGCAGTACTTC
TRBV14	TRBJ1-1	NA	once	CASSQDRLRVVNTEAFF	TGTGCCAGCAGCCAAGATAGGCTGAGGGTCGTGAACACTGAAGCTTTCTTT
TRBV20-1	TRBJ1-5	NA	NA	CSARRAGQPQHF	TGCAGTGCAAGACGGGCGGGACAGCCCCAGCATTTT
TRBV13	TRBJ1-1	NA	NA	CASSSYRVRGAEAFF	TGTGCCAGCAGCTCTTACAGGGTCCGGGGTGCTGAAGCTTTCTTT
TRBV7-6	TRBJ1-5	NA	many	CASSLGDFQPQHF	TGTGCCAGCAGCTTAGGCGACTTTCAGCCCCAGCATTTT
TRBV7-2	TRBJ2-7	TRBD2	NA	CASSRGTSAAYEQYF	TGTGCCAGCAGCAGAGGGACTAGCGCCGCCTACGAGCAGTACTTC
TRBV4-3	TRBJ2-3	TRBD2	NA	CASSQVASGTQYF	TGCGCCAGCAGCCAAGTCGCTAGCGGTACGCAGTATTTT
TRBV7-2	TRBJ1-2	NA	NA	CASSLMAVRANYGYTF	TGTGCCAGCAGCTTAATGGCGGTCAGGGCAAACTATGGCTACACCTTC
TRBV11-3	TRBJ2-5	NA	few	CASSFGVQETQYF	TGTGCCAGCAGCTTTGGGGTTCAAGAGACCCAGTACTTC
TRBV4-3	TRBJ2-3	NA	NA	CASSARPSWSTDTQYF	TGCGCCAGCAGCGCCCGACCCTCCTGGAGCACAGATACGCAGTATTTT
TRBV28	TRBJ2-7	TRBD1	NA	CASSTGTAFYEQYF	TGTGCCAGCAGTACCGGGACAGCTTTCTACGAGCAGTACTTC
TRBV7-2	TRBJ2-3	TRBD1	NA	CASSLTGIRGDTQYF	TGTGCCAGCAGCCTGACAGGGATACGGGGAGATACGCAGTATTTT
TRBV28	TRBJ2-2	NA	NA	CASSLRGSGTGELFF	TGTGCCAGCAGTTTAAGAGGGAGCGGTACCGGGGAGCTGTTTTTT
TRBV6-2/TRBV6-3	TRBJ1-5	TRBD1	few	CASSRQGGGNQPQHF	TGTGCCAGCAGTAGACAGGGTGGAGGCAATCAGCCCCAGCATTTT
TRBV29-1	TRBJ2-7	NA	NA	CSVEEGAFMREQYF	TGCAGCGTTGAAGAGGGGGCCTTTATGAGGGAGCAGTACTTC
TRBV2	TRBJ1-3	NA	NA	CASSEASGSGNTIYF	TGTGCCAGCAGTGAAGCTTCAGGGTCTGGAAACACCATATATTTT
TRBV29-1	TRBJ1-5	NA	NA	CSVGQGGNQPQHF	TGCAGCGTTGGGCAGGGAGGGAATCAGCCCCAGCATTTT
TRBV6-5	TRBJ1-5	TRBD1	few	CASRPLGQGYQPQHF	TGTGCCAGCAGACCCCTGGGACAGGGATATCAGCCCCAGCATTTT
TRBV6-5	TRBJ2-7	NA	NA	CASSYSGAADSGEQYF	TGTGCCAGCAGTTATTCGGGGGCAGCCGACTCCGGCGAGCAGTACTTC
TRBV12-3/TRBV12-4	TRBJ2-6	NA	NA	CASSLGSGSLLSGANVLTF	TGTGCCAGCAGTTTAGGCTCCGGATCACTCCTCTCTGGGGCCAACGTCCTGACTTTC